This T cell receptor (beta chain) was profiled in a study of cytomegalovirus exposure and HLA in healthy donors. Study outcomes and limitations: Under in vitro conditions, three CMV-associated chains were confirmed as specific for CMV antigens. Among TCR beta chains of equal frequency, HLA-associated ones were more clonally expanded in a later analysis. A missense DCLRE1C variant was associated with V- and J-gene trimming of TCR beta chains in a later analysis, and an independent cohort replicated the association.

The CDR3 spans 15 residues. V lost 4 bases, J lost 1 base, and 14 bases lay in between. Germline V lookup: CDR1 SNHLY, CDR2 FYNNEI. Concerning this clone itself: The antigen remains undetermined.

PCR involved 60 Vbeta and 13 Jbeta primers. Produced via immunoSEQ multiplex PCR; TCRdb's table is partial and in-frame only. The data show 170,000 or so clones, with over 60% seen just once and just over 3% held by the top ten. V gene TRBV2 combines with J gene TRBJ2-7, with D tentatively TRBD1 (5 bases). The TCR sequence derives from a woman between 35 and 50 years old in good health and CMV-seronegative. The sample consisted of PBMCs. The CDR3 spells CASSGTYRNSYEQYF. The CDR3 DNA is TGTGCCAGCAGTGGAACCTACAGGAATTCCTACGAGCAGTACTTC.